Listed below are T cell receptor beta chains from one sample, sequenced in a study of shared clonotypes between healthy human individuals. Measured with immunoSEQ multiplex PCR; TCRdb has only the in-frame clones, and not every one. The sample yields millions of clones, roughly nine tenths seen once. The sample comprised naive CD4+ T cells sorted from blood. The receptors were sampled from a man in his late teens or twenties in good health. CDR3s include the opening cysteine and the closing phenylalanine or tryptophan. Fields, in order: J gene, V gene, CDR3 protein.

J gene: TRBJ1-1; V gene: TRBV5-4; CDR3 protein: CASRGTGTDHTEAFF
J gene: TRBJ1-3; V gene: TRBV5-1; CDR3 protein: CASSLRDGNTIYF
J gene: -; V gene: TRBV4-1; CDR3 protein: CASSKRVVGARSYEQYF
J gene: TRBJ1-4; V gene: TRBV5-1; CDR3 protein: CASSSPTGKGYEKLFF
J gene: TRBJ1-3; V gene: TRBV6-6; CDR3 protein: CAATGFNGNTIYF
J gene: TRBJ1-2; V gene: TRBV19; CDR3 protein: CASSIHLGTAYGYTF
J gene: TRBJ1-1; V gene: TRBV27; CDR3 protein: CASSLMLGAEAFF
J gene: TRBJ2-2; V gene: TRBV7-6; CDR3 protein: CASSPIGGSNTGELFF
J gene: TRBJ1-1; V gene: TRBV4-1; CDR3 protein: CASSQVDRQGVKAFF
J gene: TRBJ2-1; V gene: TRBV4-1; CDR3 protein: CASSHSSLSREGSYNEQFF
J gene: TRBJ2-3; V gene: TRBV5-1; CDR3 protein: CASSPGESVGDTQYF
J gene: TRBJ2-3; V gene: TRBV14; CDR3 protein: CASSLLAAGVTDTQYF
J gene: TRBJ2-2; V gene: TRBV6-1; CDR3 protein: CASREREDTGELFF
J gene: TRBJ1-3; V gene: TRBV7-9; CDR3 protein: CASSSREAHSGNTIYF
J gene: TRBJ1-4; V gene: TRBV7-9; CDR3 protein: CASSLAGGTNEKLFF
J gene: TRBJ1-5; V gene: TRBV28; CDR3 protein: CASRGGQYEGHF
J gene: TRBJ1-2; V gene: TRBV5-1; CDR3 protein: CASSPRTGGAFGYGYTF
J gene: TRBJ2-2; V gene: TRBV19; CDR3 protein: CASSRTGGLSPQTGELFF
J gene: TRBJ2-7; V gene: TRBV5-8; CDR3 protein: CASSSTGYEQYF
J gene: TRBJ2-3; V gene: TRBV9; CDR3 protein: CASSVAAGSLATDTQYF
J gene: TRBJ1-6; V gene: TRBV5-6; CDR3 protein: CASSVGQAGSPLHF
J gene: TRBJ2-1; V gene: TRBV15; CDR3 protein: CATSLGHNNEQFF
J gene: TRBJ2-5; V gene: TRBV6-1; CDR3 protein: CASSDGLAGGLLWETQYF
J gene: TRBJ1-3; V gene: TRBV6-1; CDR3 protein: CASAGGNRNTIYF
J gene: TRBJ2-5; V gene: TRBV7-7; CDR3 protein: CASSLLGGSETQYF
J gene: TRBJ2-6; V gene: TRBV28; CDR3 protein: CASSFPGQGVGANVLTF
J gene: TRBJ2-7; V gene: TRBV2; CDR3 protein: CASSASQVEIHEQYF
J gene: TRBJ2-3; V gene: TRBV29-1; CDR3 protein: CSAGGTVTDTQYF
J gene: TRBJ1-6; V gene: TRBV19; CDR3 protein: CASSPRTPSSYNSPLHF
J gene: TRBJ2-2; V gene: TRBV11-2; CDR3 protein: CASRQAGIGELFF
J gene: TRBJ1-3; V gene: TRBV7-2; CDR3 protein: CASRGYGNTIYF
J gene: TRBJ2-5; V gene: TRBV7-2; CDR3 protein: CASSLSGAEETQYF
J gene: TRBJ1-6; V gene: TRBV7-9; CDR3 protein: CASSLGTDYNSPLHF
J gene: TRBJ2-5; V gene: TRBV7-8; CDR3 protein: CASSSEGRGVETQYF
J gene: TRBJ1-1; V gene: TRBV9; CDR3 protein: CASSHPDRGRAFF
J gene: TRBJ1-4; V gene: TRBV30; CDR3 protein: CAWTSAFKQDSNEKLFF
J gene: TRBJ1-5; V gene: TRBV6-5; CDR3 protein: CASSEVLGGPQHF